This T cell receptor beta chain is drawn from a study of Graves' ophthalmopathy and Graves' hyperthyroidism (dated by TCRdb to 2016 to 2019). Notes on the research overall: A patient counted as having stable hyperthyroidism if there was no progression to ophthalmopathy within 18 months of follow-up. The study used TCR beta repertoire signatures to distinguish Graves' ophthalmopathy from Graves' hyperthyroidism and to predict progression to ophthalmopathy. In total, approximately 130 blood samples were TCR-sequenced: 40 to 45 ophthalmopathy, some 72 hyperthyroidism and some 17 hyperthyroidism-to-ophthalmopathy patients. To explore V-J signatures distinguishing ophthalmopathy from hyperthyroidism, a discovery set of 100 patients (about 41 ophthalmopathy, around 55 stable hyperthyroidism) was enrolled. The independent validation cohort included approximately 19 hyperthyroidism patients plus 17 patients who later progressed from hyperthyroidism to ophthalmopathy. In 6 or 7 hyperthyroidism patients, T-cell repertoires of thyroid tissue and blood were compared. Once sampling was done, hyperthyroidism patients were given methimazole at a starting dose of 30 mg daily, while ophthalmopathy patients were given high-dose intravenous methylprednisolone. The study at large found these results: Most expanded thyroid clonotypes with frequency above 0.001 were also detected in blood, suggesting blood repertoires may reflect the thyroid immune response. Ophthalmopathy was separated from stable hyperthyroidism by the 13-signature model with 87.88% sensitivity and 81% to 84% specificity in cross-validation and with 80%/75% in the test set. No statistical method was used to predetermine the sample size, and group allocation was not hidden from the investigators. In validation, the model predicted ophthalmopathy progression with more than 55% sensitivity and approximately 72% specificity; 12 predicted patients were CT-confirmed with GO in a median of roughly 6.8 months.

This clonotype appeared a few times. This receptor's antigen is unknown. Base qualities are not at hand, and no much larger clone is one base apart. Patients with hyperthyroidism were aged 18 to 65 years, had been newly diagnosed, and had a disease duration of less than 2 months. Anyone with other autoimmune diseases, uncontrolled infections, pregnancy or lactation was excluded from the study. Diagnosis relied on clinical symptoms, serum thyroxine, TRAb, thyroid ultrasound and orbital computed tomography. Total RNA was extracted with Trizol reagent and quality-checked on an Agilent 2100 Bioanalyzer. For repertoire sequencing, the TCR beta CDR3 regions were amplified from RNA transcripts. The first round of RT-PCR was done with HTBI primers and the Qiagen OneStep RT-PCR kit, and was followed by a second round of multiplex PCR, then size selection and purification. Libraries were sequenced paired-end with 100 bp reads on an Illumina HiSeq2000. In the authors' own workflow: Reads were processed with SOAPnuke, discarding reads with adapters, uncalled bases, mean Phred below 15, or no exact constant-primer or identifier match. High-quality paired reads were merged with COPE v1.2.5. Each unique nucleotide sequence was treated as a clonotype, and MiTCR v1.1 was used to align the clonotypes to the IMGT TRB V, D and J references. The analysis was limited to V-J combinations with a frequency above 0.0001, which together covered more than 99% of repertoires. A TCR clonal expansion and chaos score per V-J combination was defined as the ratio of F50 clonal expansion to chaos observed in the TCRdist matrix. Welch's t-statistics and random forest were used to reduce the features to approximately 13 V-J combinations, which were then used as input to a naive Bayes classifier. The Morisita-Horn index was used to measure how similar the thyroid and blood repertoires were. TCRdb itself trimmed the public reads at Q25 with fastp, ran MiXCR and retained productive beta chains. Each record represents a unique CDR3 protein, reported with the most common genes and DNA among its rows. The V and J calls reflect TCRdb's pipeline rather than the authors' work. This sample gives some 1.1 million distinct CDR3 sequences in total; roughly two fifths of them show up just once. 11% of the sample belongs to the ten largest clones.

The CDR3 runs 15 amino acids, cysteine and phenylalanine included. Only the CDR3 part of the read is kept: 45 bases, read in frame from the first base. V loses 2 bases, J loses 3 bases, and the germline ends lie 16 bases apart. Taken from the germline V gene (reference sequence), the CDR1 and CDR2 loops are DFQATT and SNEGSKA. The source material was peripheral blood or thyroid tissue (not recorded which). Recombination linked TRBV20-1 to TRBJ1-1, with the D gene call left open. The clonotype originates from an adult man with Graves' hyperthyroidism. The encoded CDR3 is CSARNSARDHTEAFF. The bases read TGCAGTGCTAGAAACTCCGCAAGGGATCACACTGAAGCTTTCTTT.